This is a list of T cell receptor beta chains from one sample in a study of blood T cell repertoires in COVID-19. Sequenced by immunoSEQ multiplex PCR; TCRdb stores in-frame clones only, minus some. The data contain fewer than 250,000 clones, around 82% of them singletons. The sequencing input was PBMCs or T cells enriched from blood (not recorded which). Receptors were obtained from a woman in her 40s who had been exposed to COVID-19. CDR3s include the opening cysteine and the closing phenylalanine or tryptophan. The D gene is left open where the match is weak. Rows give clone size only sometimes, using once, few, many, or a class for an expanded clone.

size | J | D | V | DNA | CDR3
- | TRBJ1-1 | TRBD1 | TRBV7-2 | TGTGCCAGCAGCCCATGGACAGGGGGCGGCACTGAAGCTTTCTTT | CASSPWTGGGTEAFF
- | TRBJ2-1 | - | TRBV6-5 | TGTGCCAGCAGCAGACCGCGGGGCAATGAGCAGTTCTTC | CASSRPRGNEQFF
- | TRBJ1-1 | TRBD1 | TRBV28 | TGTGCCAGCAGTCGGACAGGGAGGAACACTGAAGCTTTCTTT | CASSRTGRNTEAFF
- | TRBJ2-7 | TRBD1 | TRBV7-6 | TGTGCCAGCAGACCGACAGGGGCCTACGAGCAGTACTTC | CASRPTGAYEQYF
- | TRBJ1-3 | TRBD1 | TRBV18 | TGTGCCAGCTCACCGATACAGGGGGGCGATGCTGGAAACACCATATATTTT | CASSPIQGGDAGNTIYF
- | TRBJ2-3 | - | TRBV13 | TGTGCCAGCAGCTTAGTAAGGGACACCTACACAGATACGCAGTATTTT | CASSLVRDTYTDTQYF
- | TRBJ2-5 | TRBD2 | TRBV4-2 | TGTGCCAGCAGCCTCTCAAATGCGGGGGGCCAAGAGACCCAGTACTTC | CASSLSNAGGQETQYF
- | TRBJ2-1 | - | TRBV5-1 | TGCGCCAGCAGCTTTTATAACGCGAATGAGCAGTTCTTC | CASSFYNANEQFF
few | TRBJ1-2 | - | TRBV9 | TGTGCCAGCAGCGACAGGGAAGACTATGGCTACACCTTC | CASSDREDYGYTF
- | TRBJ1-2 | - | TRBV5-1 | TGCGCCAGCAGCTCCGATACGACAGGCTCCACTTATGGCTACACCTTC | CASSSDTTGSTYGYTF
- | TRBJ1-2 | - | TRBV7-3 | TGTGCCAGCAGCCCAACAGCAGGGGACTATGGCTACACCTTC | CASSPTAGDYGYTF
- | TRBJ2-2 | TRBD2 | TRBV5-1 | TGCGCCAGCAGCCTAAGTCCGGGACTAGCGGGTCCAACGGGGACCGGGGAGCTGTTTTTT | CASSLSPGLAGPTGTGELFF
- | TRBJ2-2 | TRBD1 | TRBV3-1/TRBV3-2 | TGTGCCAGCAGCCGGGACAGGGCGGTGGGGGAGCTGTTTTTT | CASSRDRAVGELFF
once | TRBJ1-2 | TRBD1 | TRBV19 | TGTGCCAGTAGTATAGGGACAGGGGCTGGCTATGGCTACACCTTC | CASSIGTGAGYGYTF
- | TRBJ2-1 | TRBD2 | TRBV3-1/TRBV3-2 | TGTGCCAGCACCGCGGGGGGCGAGCAGTTCTTC | CASTAGGEQFF
once | TRBJ2-3 | TRBD2 | TRBV7-9 | TGTGCCAGCAGCGGGGGAGCGGGGGGGCGAACAGATACGCAGTATTTT | CASSGGAGGRTDTQYF
- | TRBJ2-1 | - | TRBV5-1 | TGCGCCAGCAGCCCCGGAGCGAGCTCCTACAATGAGCAGTTCTTC | CASSPGASSYNEQFF
- | TRBJ1-6 | - | TRBV7-9 | TGTGCCAGCAGCTTATACGAGGGGGAACCTACGAATTCACCCCTCCACTTT | CASSLYEGEPTNSPLHF
- | TRBJ1-1 | TRBD1 | TRBV29-1 | TGCAGCGCCACCGGGACAGGGGGAGTGAACACTGAAGCTTTCTTT | CSATGTGGVNTEAFF
once | TRBJ1-2 | - | TRBV12-3/TRBV12-4 | TGTGCCAGCAGTTCGACCTCAGGTGGCTACACCTTC | CASSSTSGGYTF
- | TRBJ2-1 | - | TRBV29-1 | TGCAGCGGGGAGGGGGACATTCAGAATGAGCAGTTCTTC | CSGEGDIQNEQFF
once | TRBJ1-1 | - | TRBV7-2 | TGTGCCAGCAGCTTAAATAGTGGGAACACTGAAGCTTTCTTT | CASSLNSGNTEAFF
- | TRBJ1-2 | - | TRBV27 | TGTGCCAGCAGTGCGGGGGATGATTATGGCTACACCTTC | CASSAGDDYGYTF
- | TRBJ2-5 | - | TRBV6-2/TRBV6-3 | TGTGCCAGCAGTTACTCGACAGCCACAGGGGAGACCCAGTACTTC | CASSYSTATGETQYF
- | TRBJ1-5 | - | TRBV7-2 | TGTGCCAGCAGCCTCGACAGTTTCCCTTGGGGCAATCAGCCCCAGCATTTT | CASSLDSFPWGNQPQHF
- | TRBJ2-1 | TRBD1 | TRBV28 | TGTGCCAGCAGCTGGGGCAGGGGGCTGAATGAGCAGTTCTTC | CASSWGRGLNEQFF